Shown below are 29 T cell receptor beta chains from a single sample sequenced in a study of T-cell reconstitution after alpha-beta-depleted transplantation in children. Molecular barcoding with unique molecular identifiers was used for the TCRbeta library. TCRdb itself ran the PCR reads through MiXCR, one entry per CDR3 protein. The sample contains approximately 390,000 distinct CDR3 sequences, approximately 11% of which appear only once. This specimen was PBMCs from the stem cell graft donor, taken from the stem cell graft. The receptors originated from a human donor who donated a stem cell graft to a child with acute myeloid leukemia.

The genes are TRBV9 and TRBJ1-6; D gene unclear. V was pared by 4 bases and J by 7 bases, with 21 bases between. Germline V gene data show CDR1 as SGDLS and CDR2 as YYNGEE. The CDR3 loop spans 17 amino acids. The CDR3 nucleotides are TGTGCCAGCAGCCCACTAGGAAGTCTTACCTTGAATTCACCCCTCCACTTT. It specifies CASSPLGSLTLNSPLHF.

The chain carries TRBV29-1 and TRBJ1-1; no clear D gene. The CDR3 is made up of 11 amino acids. Germline V CDR1 and CDR2: SQVTM, ANQGSEA. With 7 bases removed from V and 7 bases from J, the gap between germline ends came to 13 bases. The CDR3: CSGVSGVEAFF. CDR3 sequence (DNA): TGCAGCGGGGTCTCGGGCGTTGAAGCTTTCTTT.

This clonotype has a handful of counts. The V and J genes are TRBV5-1 and TRBJ2-4; a possible D gene is TRBD1 (6 bases). Germline V gene sequence: CDR1 SGHRS, CDR2 YFSETQ. CDR3 length: 12 residues. V was cut by 2 bases and J by 14 bases, with 14 bases left in between. The DNA of the CDR3 is TGCGCCAGCAGCTTCGTCGGACAGCGGAAGTACTTC. Translated, it gives CASSFVGQRKYF.

V is TRBV28 and J is TRBJ2-7; 7 bases match TRBD1. After removal of 2 bases from V and 3 bases from J, the junction contained 10 bases not matched to a gene. Germline V gene sequence: CDR1 MDHEN, CDR2 SYDVKM. The CDR3 has 16 amino acids. CDR3 loop: CASSLPGTASYYEQYF. DNA for the CDR3: TGTGCCAGCAGTTTACCCGGGACAGCATCTTACTACGAGCAGTACTTC.

V usage is TRBV12-3 or TRBV12-4 and J usage is TRBJ1-2; possible D gene TRBD1, 5 bases. This CDR3 contains 16 residues. V lost 1 base and J lost 5, with 17 bases in between. As DNA, the CDR3 is TGTGCCAGCAGTTTAGACGCCGGGAGGACAAGATATGGCTACACCTTC. This gives the protein CASSLDAGRTRYGYTF.

The chain carries TRBV7-9 and TRBJ1-6; D may be TRBD1 (6 bases). The CDR3 consists of 15 residues. Between the trimmed V and J ends, which lost 5 bases and 10 bases, there was a span of 18 bases. Germline lookup yields CDR1 SEHNR and CDR2 FQNEAQ (reference sequence). In DNA, the CDR3 is TGTGCCAGCAGCCCCTCTTTAGGGGGATGGTCACCCCTCCACTTT. This encodes CASSPSLGGWSPLHF.

V and J are TRBV5-6 and TRBJ2-5, with 10 bases lining up with TRBD1. The CDR3 runs to 15 residues. The germline CDR1 and CDR2 sequences are SGHDT and YYEEEE. Germline trimming cut 4 bases from V and 5 bases from J; bases unmatched to any gene: 8. CDR3: CASSTDRGPLETQYF. The CDR3 DNA follows: TGTGCCAGCAGCACAGACAGGGGGCCGTTGGAGACCCAGTACTTC.

The chain is built from TRBV29-1 and TRBJ2-5, with 7 bases matching TRBD1. The J segment lost 1 base and the V segment lost 7 bases, leaving 3 bases of the junction unmatched. The CDR3 totals 12 residues. The germline CDR1 and CDR2 sequences are SQVTM and ANQGSEA. CDR3 DNA: TGCAGCGGATGGGACAGCCAAGAGACCCAGTACTTC. It encodes CSGWDSQETQYF.

With regard to this clonotype: Likely a read error: the CDR3 ends without its conserved phenylalanine or tryptophan. This chain connects TRBV5-1 to TRBJ2-1; 14 nucleotides agree with TRBD2. CDR1 is SGHRS, CDR2 YFSETQ, per germline. This CDR3 region has 19 residues. CDR3 sequence (DNA): TGCGGCAGCAGCTTGGCCCCGACTAGCGGGGGGGCCACTATCCATGAGCAGTTCTTG. Protein sequence: CGSSLAPTSGGATIHEQFL.

The rearrangement links TRBV3-1 to TRBJ1-1; D may be TRBD1 (6 bases). This CDR3 is 13 amino acids long. Trimming shortened V by 10 bases and J by 1 base, and 13 bases separated the two germline ends. The V gene's germline CDR1 is LGHDT and CDR2 YNNKEL (reference sequence). The CDR3 nucleotides read TGTGCCACCTGCAAGGGACAGAACACTGAAGCTTTCTTT. Its protein is CATCKGQNTEAFF.

This clonotype was detected many times. The chain combines TRBV20-1 with TRBJ2-2; 12 positions agree with TRBD1. CDR1 is DFQATT and CDR2 is SNEGSKA in the germline V gene (reference sequence). The CDR3 consists of 18 residues. The J segment lost 5 bases and the V segment lost 5 bases, leaving 15 bases of the junction unmatched. CDR3 sequence reads: CSAGKIPGQGAGTGELFF. CDR3 in DNA: TGCAGTGCTGGAAAAATACCGGGACAGGGGGCAGGTACCGGGGAGCTGTTTTTT.

This clonotype was recorded at least ten times. The V gene is TRBV7-2, the J gene TRBJ2-7, with no clear D. Per germline, CDR1 SGHTA and CDR2 FQGNSA. The CDR3 runs to 14 residues. The V end lost 3 bases, the J end lost 0 bases, and 9 bases lay between the germline ends. CDR3 nucleotides: TGTGCCAGCAGCTTCTCTCGGAGCTCCTACGAGCAGTACTTC. Residues: CASSFSRSSYEQYF.

Ten or more counts support this clonotype. The V and J genes are TRBV15 and TRBJ2-5; 7 nucleotides match TRBD1. The CDR3 sequence is 15 residues long. After removal of 0 bases from V and 5 bases from J, the junction contained 6 bases not matched to a gene. Germline lookup yields CDR1 LNHNV and CDR2 YYDKDF (reference sequence). The CDR3 nucleotides read TGTGCCACCAGCAGAGAGCAGACAGGGTGGGAGACCCAGTACTTC. Protein product: CATSREQTGWETQYF.

V and J are TRBV6-5 and TRBJ1-1; D is ambiguous. CDR3 length: 13 amino acids. V lost 10 bases, J lost 4 bases, and 16 bases lay in between. Germline V CDR1 and CDR2: MNHEY, SVGAGI. The CDR3 region has the DNA TGTGCCACCCGAAGGGAGGAGAGCACTGAAGCTTTCTTT. Translating it yields CATRREESTEAFF.

This clonotype appeared many times. The rearrangement links TRBV20-1 to TRBJ2-6; TRBD1 aligns across 9 bases. Germline lookup yields CDR1 DFQATT and CDR2 SNEGSKA (reference sequence). Unmatched junction bases numbered 10, after V lost 6 bases and J lost 1 base. The CDR3 length is 17 residues. CDR3 DNA sequence: TGCAGTGCCGCGGTTCTGGGACAGGGATCTGGGGCCAACGTCCTGACTTTC. Translated, it gives CSAAVLGQGSGANVLTF.

This clonotype was seen a handful of times. The V call is TRBV5-1, the J call TRBJ2-7, with 11 bases aligning to TRBD2. The CDR3 consists of 15 residues. J gave up 0 bases and V 4 bases, and 3 bases lay outside the gene matches. The germline gives CDR1 SGHRS, CDR2 YFSETQ. The CDR3 DNA follows: TGCGCCAGCAGCCCTACTAGCGGGGGCTCCTACGAGCAGTACGTC. Translated, it gives CASSPTSGGSYEQYV.

This clonotype was detected many times. This chain's CDR3 is CASSPATGSQETQYF. DNA of the CDR3: TGTGCCAGCAGTCCGGCGACAGGGTCACAAGAGACCCAGTACTTC. This chain uses TRBV6-2 or TRBV6-3 with TRBJ2-5; 7 bases are a match to TRBD1. V was clipped by 5 bases and J by 2 bases; unmatched bases: 8. Germline CDR1 and CDR2: MNHEY and SVGEGT. CDR3 length: 15 residues.

This clonotype was detected only a few times. The chain couples TRBV18 to TRBJ2-7; 10 bases agree with TRBD2. V lost 0 bases, J lost 7 bases, and 6 bases stayed unmatched. Looked up from germline, CDR1 is KGHSH and CDR2 is LQKENI. This CDR3 is 15 amino acids long. CDR3 in amino acids: CASSPPSLAGVEQYF. The CDR3, as DNA: TGTGCCAGCTCACCACCTAGTCTAGCGGGAGTAGAGCAGTACTTC.

This clonotype was counted ten times or more. This chain connects TRBV20-1 to TRBJ2-7; D is possibly TRBD1 (8 bases). The V and J ends lost 6 bases and 4 bases respectively, with 13 bases between them. CDR3 length equals 12 residues. Germline lookup yields CDR1 DFQATT and CDR2 SNEGSKA (reference sequence). The CDR3 is CSAHRGGYEQYF. DNA of the CDR3: TGCAGTGCGCACAGGGGGGGATACGAGCAGTACTTC.

The CDR3 coding sequence is TGTGCCAGCAGCCACCTACCGGCTCCCAATTCACCCCTCCACTTT. Translating it yields CASSHLPAPNSPLHF. This rearrangement joins TRBV3-1 to TRBJ1-6; D is unresolved. V was clipped by 3 bases and J by 7 bases, with 13 bases between them. In germline, CDR1 is LGHDT, CDR2 YNNKEL (reference sequence). The CDR3 has 15 residues.

The rearrangement links TRBV25-1 to TRBJ1-1; 11 bases are shared with TRBD1. The V and J ends lost 7 bases and 2 bases, in that order; junction bases with no gene match: 3. Germline CDR1 MGHDK, CDR2 SYGVNS. The CDR3 has 14 amino acids. This CDR3 reads CASTRTGGNTEAFF. The CDR3 DNA reads TGTGCCAGCACTCGGACAGGGGGCAACACTGAAGCTTTCTTT. The full variable domain, its missing parts supplied by reference TRBV25-1 and TRBJ1-1, is EADIYQTPRYLVIGTGKKITLECSQTMGHDKMYWYQQDPGMELHLIHYSYGVNSTEKGDLSSESTVSRIRTEHFPLTLESARPSHTSQYLCASTRTGGNTEAFFGQGTRLTVV.

This clonotype was seen a few times. CDR3 bases: TGCAGTGCTGCCCGGGACCAAGTGAGACAGCCCCAGCATTTT. It is translated as CSAARDQVRQPQHF. The J gene is TRBJ1-5, the V gene TRBV20-1, with a tentative D call TRBD1 (5 bases). Trimming removed 5 bases at V and 7 bases at J, with 18 bases between. Germline CDR1 DFQATT, CDR2 SNEGSKA (reference sequence). The CDR3 is 14 amino acids.

For the CDR3, the DNA is TGTGCCTGGAGGGGGTCTCGCCAAGAAATGAACACTGAAGCTTTCTTT. Translation: CAWRGSRQEMNTEAFF. The chain is built from TRBV30 and TRBJ1-1; D is unclear. Per the germline V gene, CDR1 is GTSNPN and CDR2 is SVGIG (reference sequence). This CDR3 has 16 amino acids. V was shortened by 3 bases and J by 0 bases, with 17 bases between the two germline ends.

This clonotype was counted only a few times. CDR3 protein: CSVDAGNTGELFF. CDR3 in DNA: TGCAGCGTTGATGCAGGGAACACCGGGGAGCTGTTTTTT. The rearrangement links TRBV29-1 to TRBJ2-2, with D hard to call. Trimming shortened V by 3 bases and J by 1 base, and 6 bases separated the two germline ends. Germline V gene sequence: CDR1 SQVTM, CDR2 ANQGSEA. The CDR3 consists of 13 residues.

This clonotype was seen more than once but under ten times. V is TRBV29-1 and J is TRBJ2-7, with D unclear. Germline-derived CDR1 and CDR2 are SQVTM and ANQGSEA. Trimming left V 2 bases short and J 4 bases short, with 12 bases between. The CDR3 has 13 residues. The CDR3 DNA follows: TGCAGCGTTGAAACTCAGGACGGATACGAGCAGTACTTC. Residues: CSVETQDGYEQYF.

This rearrangement joins TRBV5-1 to TRBJ2-7; 15 bases fit TRBD2. This CDR3 has 16 amino acids. J gave up 7 bases and V 4 bases, and 9 bases lay outside the gene matches. The germline V gene has CDR1 SGHRS and CDR2 YFSETQ. The CDR3 loop reads CASSLWTSGRGGEQYF. The CDR3 bases are TGCGCCAGCAGCCTCTGGACTAGCGGGAGGGGTGGGGAGCAGTACTTC.

The chain employs TRBV29-1 and TRBJ2-6; D is possibly TRBD2 (5 bases). V dropped 1 base and J dropped 3 bases, with 19 bases sitting between them. This CDR3 is built from 18 residues. Looked up from germline, CDR1 is SQVTM and CDR2 is ANQGSEA. The CDR3 sequence is CSVEVGGGLGGGANVLTF. The CDR3 coding sequence is TGCAGCGTTGAAGTAGGAGGCGGCCTGGGTGGTGGGGCCAACGTCCTGACTTTC. Filled out from reference TRBV29-1 and TRBJ2-6, the complete variable domain reads SAVISQKPSRDICQRGTSLTIQCQVDSQVTMMFWYRQQPGQSLTLIATANQGSEATYESGFVIDKFPISRPNLTFSTLTVSNMSPEDSSIYLCSVEVGGGLGGGANVLTFGAGSRLTVL.

This clonotype was counted at least ten times. The chain uses TRBV4-2 and TRBJ2-3, with no clear D. CDR1 is LGHNA and CDR2 is YNFKEQ in the germline V gene. This CDR3 has 14 amino acids. Trimming removed 0 bases from V and 2 bases from J, with 6 bases in between. CDR3 DNA sequence: TGTGCCAGCAGCCAAGAGCAGAACACAGATACGCAGTATTTT. This gives the protein CASSQEQNTDTQYF.

V gene TRBV5-1 combines with J gene TRBJ2-1; D may correspond to TRBD1 or TRBD2 (7 bases each). Germline values: CDR1 SGHRS, CDR2 YFSETQ. There are 15 residues in the CDR3. Trimming stripped 3 bases from V and 4 bases from J, with 14 bases between. The CDR3 DNA reads TGCGCCAGCAGCTGGGAGGGACAGCAATACAATGAGCAGTTCTTC. Amino acid sequence: CASSWEGQQYNEQFF.